What follows describes a single T cell receptor (beta chain). As yet, its antigen is unknown. Using immunoSEQ multiplex PCR, the repertoire was profiled, and TCRdb retains in-frame clones only, with some absent. The top ten hold roughly 0.7% of the sample, which has tens of thousands of clones, about 88% seen once. The length of the CDR3 is 14 residues. Between the trimmed V and J ends, which lost 3 bases and 2 bases, there was a span of 8 bases. CDR1 is MDHEN, CDR2 SYDVKM, per germline. This entry comes from a study of OX40 agonist ivuxolimab in advanced cancers. Exclusion applied to patients with autoimmune disease history or systemic immunosuppression. Baseline, cycle 4 day 1, and cycle 7 day 1 were the blood sampling points. General study findings and limits: The specificity for antigen of the expanded peripheral T cells was not determined.

The sequences come from CD4+ or CD8+ T cells sorted from blood, collected in a trial of the OX40 agonist ivuxolimab. The clonotype originates from an adult with an advanced solid tumor such as melanoma, head and neck, liver or kidney cancer. The V and J genes are TRBV28 and TRBJ1-3; no reliable D call. CDR3 nucleotides: TGTGCCAGCAGTTTGAAGTCTGCTGGAAACACCATATATTTT. Translating it yields CASSLKSAGNTIYF.